One TCR beta chain is described in this entry. Antigen specificity is unknown. This entry is derived from a study of T cell responses to AZD1222 COVID-19 vaccine. Clones were sequenced by immunoSEQ multiplex PCR, and TCRdb holds only the in-frame ones, with some missing. The repertoire holds 95,000 to 150,000 clones, around 93% seen once, with 11% to 15% in the top ten. CDR1 and CDR2 from the germline V gene are SEHNR and FQNEAQ (reference sequence). Trimming removed 6 bases from V and 3 bases from J, with 20 bases in between. CDR3 size: 16 residues. General study points: The repertoires were collected only after the peak T cell response.

This clonotype originated in an adult in good health. Sample: peripheral blood, taken on day 0 of AZD1222 vaccination. V and J are TRBV7-9 and TRBJ1-1; weak D call: TRBD1 (6 bases). This CDR3 is CASSTGLGEVDTEAFF. The CDR3 region has the DNA TGTGCCAGCAGTACAGGGTTGGGGGAGGTGGACACTGAAGCTTTCTTT. The whole variable domain, filled in from reference TRBV7-9 and TRBJ1-1, reads DTGVSQNPRHKITKRGQNVTFRCDPISEHNRLYWYRQTLGQGPEFLTYFQNEAQLEKSRLLSDRFSAERPKGSFSTLEIQRTEQGDSAMYLCASSTGLGEVDTEAFFGQGTRLTVV.